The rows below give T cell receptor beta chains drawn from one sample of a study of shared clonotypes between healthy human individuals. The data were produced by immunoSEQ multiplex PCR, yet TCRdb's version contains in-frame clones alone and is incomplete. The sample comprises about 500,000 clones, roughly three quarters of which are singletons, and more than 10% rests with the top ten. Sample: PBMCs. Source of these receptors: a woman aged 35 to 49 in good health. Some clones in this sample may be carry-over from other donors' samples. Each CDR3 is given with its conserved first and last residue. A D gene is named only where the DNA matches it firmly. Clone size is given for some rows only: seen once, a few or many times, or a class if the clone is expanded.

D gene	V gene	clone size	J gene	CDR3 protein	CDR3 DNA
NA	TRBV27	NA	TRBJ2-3	CASSFVDGVPDTQYF	TGTGCCAGCAGTTTCGTTGACGGGGTGCCAGATACGCAGTATTTT
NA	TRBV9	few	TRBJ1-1	CASSVEPATEAFF	TGTGCCAGCAGCGTAGAACCCGCCACTGAAGCTTTCTTT
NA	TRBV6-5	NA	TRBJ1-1	CASSYRGGGTEAFF	TGTGCCAGCAGTTATAGGGGCGGGGGCACTGAAGCTTTCTTT
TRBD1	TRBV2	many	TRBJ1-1	CASSTTGGPTEAFF	TGTGCCAGCAGTACGACAGGGGGCCCCACTGAAGCTTTCTTT
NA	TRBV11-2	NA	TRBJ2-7	CASSLVGARSSYEQYF	TGTGCCAGCAGCTTAGTGGGGGCCCGGAGCTCCTACGAGCAGTACTTC
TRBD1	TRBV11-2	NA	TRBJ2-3	CASSWAGTGGADTQYF	TGTGCCAGCAGCTGGGCCGGGACAGGGGGCGCAGATACGCAGTATTTT
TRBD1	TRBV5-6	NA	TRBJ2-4	CASSFRDRENIQYF	TGTGCCAGCAGCTTCCGGGACAGAGAAAACATTCAGTACTTC
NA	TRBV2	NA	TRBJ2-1	CASSEGSYNEQFF	TGTGCCAGCAGTGAGGGATCCTACAATGAGCAGTTCTTC
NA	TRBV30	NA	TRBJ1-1	CAWSVTGPNTEAFF	TGTGCCTGGAGTGTAACAGGGCCTAACACTGAAGCTTTCTTT
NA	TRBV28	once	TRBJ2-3	CASSLGGRTDTQYF	TGTGCCAGCAGTCTTGGGGGAAGGACAGATACGCAGTATTTT
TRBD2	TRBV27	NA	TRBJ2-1	CASSSKAGGNNYNEQFF	TGTGCCAGCAGTTCGAAGGCGGGAGGGAACAACTACAATGAGCAGTTCTTC